This T cell receptor (beta chain) emerged from a study of control samples from healthy donors and cancer patients. Produced via immunoSEQ multiplex PCR; TCRdb's table is partial and in-frame only. The table includes 150,000 to 200,000 clones, roughly 89% detected once. The CDR3 length is 13 residues. Deletions cut 8 bases from V and 1 base from J, with 9 bases between. The germline V gene has CDR1 LNHDA and CDR2 SQIVND (reference sequence). The chain uses TRBV19 and TRBJ1-3, with a tentative D call TRBD1 (6 bases). The TCR comes from a man aged 25-45 years in good health. Sequenced input: blood. CDR3 DNA: TGTGCCAGTGGCACAGGGTCTGGAAACACCATATATTTT. Translating it yields CASGTGSGNTIYF.